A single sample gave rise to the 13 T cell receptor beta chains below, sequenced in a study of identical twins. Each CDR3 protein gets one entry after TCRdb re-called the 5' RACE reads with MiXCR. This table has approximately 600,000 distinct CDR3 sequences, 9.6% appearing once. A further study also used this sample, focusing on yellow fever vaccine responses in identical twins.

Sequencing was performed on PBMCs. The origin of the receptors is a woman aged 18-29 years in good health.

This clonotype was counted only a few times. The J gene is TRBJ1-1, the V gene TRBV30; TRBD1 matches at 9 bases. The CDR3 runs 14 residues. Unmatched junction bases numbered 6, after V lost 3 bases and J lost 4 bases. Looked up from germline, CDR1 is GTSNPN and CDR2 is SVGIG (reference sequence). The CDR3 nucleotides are TGTGCCTGGAGACGACAGGGGGATAGCACTGAAGCTTTCTTT. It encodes CAWRRQGDSTEAFF.

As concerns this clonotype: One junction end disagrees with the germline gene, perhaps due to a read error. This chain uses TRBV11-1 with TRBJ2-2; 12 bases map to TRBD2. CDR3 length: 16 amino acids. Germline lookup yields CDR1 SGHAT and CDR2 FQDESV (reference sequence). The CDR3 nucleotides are TGTGCCAGCAGCCTAGCGGGGGGGCGTTCGAACGGGGAGCTGTTTTTT. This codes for CASSLAGGRSNGELFF.

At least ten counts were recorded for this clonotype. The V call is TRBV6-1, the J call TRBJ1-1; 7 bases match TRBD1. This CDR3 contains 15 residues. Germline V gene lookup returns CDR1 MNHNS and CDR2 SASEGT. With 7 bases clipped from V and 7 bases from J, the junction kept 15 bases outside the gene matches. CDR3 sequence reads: CASTSRQGGGVEAFF. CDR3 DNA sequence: TGTGCCAGCACCTCAAGACAGGGAGGAGGAGTTGAAGCTTTCTTT.

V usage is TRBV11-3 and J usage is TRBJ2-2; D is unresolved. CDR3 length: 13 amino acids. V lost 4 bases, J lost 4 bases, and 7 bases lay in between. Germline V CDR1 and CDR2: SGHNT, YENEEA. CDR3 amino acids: CASSWLGTGELFF. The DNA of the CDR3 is TGTGCCAGCAGCTGGCTTGGCACCGGGGAGCTGTTTTTT.

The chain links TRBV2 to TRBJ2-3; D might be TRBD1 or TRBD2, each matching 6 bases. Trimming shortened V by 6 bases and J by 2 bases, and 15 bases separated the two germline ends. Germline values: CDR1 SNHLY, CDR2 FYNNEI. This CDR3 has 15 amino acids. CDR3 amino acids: CASRERGDYTDTQYF. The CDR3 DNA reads TGTGCCAGCAGGGAAAGGGGGGATTACACAGATACGCAGTATTTT.

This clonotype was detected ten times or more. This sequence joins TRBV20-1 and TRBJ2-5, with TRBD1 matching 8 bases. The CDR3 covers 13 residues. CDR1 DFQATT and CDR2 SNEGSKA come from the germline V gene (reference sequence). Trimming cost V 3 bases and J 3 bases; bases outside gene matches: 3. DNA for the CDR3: TGCAGTGCTAGGGAGACAGGGGAAGAGACCCAGTACTTC. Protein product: CSARETGEETQYF.

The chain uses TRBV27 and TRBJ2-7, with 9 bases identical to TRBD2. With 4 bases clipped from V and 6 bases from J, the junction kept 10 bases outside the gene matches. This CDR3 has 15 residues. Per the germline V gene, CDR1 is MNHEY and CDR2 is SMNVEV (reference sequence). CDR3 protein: CASSWAAGGPLEQYF. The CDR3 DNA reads TGTGCCAGCAGTTGGGCAGCGGGAGGTCCCCTCGAGCAGTACTTC.

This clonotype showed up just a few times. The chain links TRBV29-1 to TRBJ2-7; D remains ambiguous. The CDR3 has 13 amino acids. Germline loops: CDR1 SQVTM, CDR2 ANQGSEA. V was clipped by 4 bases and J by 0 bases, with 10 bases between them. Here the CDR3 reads CSVAPLSSYEQYF. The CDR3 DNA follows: TGCAGCGTTGCTCCCCTGAGCTCCTACGAGCAGTACTTC.

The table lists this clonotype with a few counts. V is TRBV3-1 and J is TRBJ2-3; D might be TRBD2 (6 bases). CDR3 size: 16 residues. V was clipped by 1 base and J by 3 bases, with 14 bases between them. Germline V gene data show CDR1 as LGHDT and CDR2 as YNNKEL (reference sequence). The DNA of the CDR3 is TGTGCCAGCAGCCAAGGAAGACCAGGGACTACAGATACGCAGTATTTT. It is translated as CASSQGRPGTTDTQYF.

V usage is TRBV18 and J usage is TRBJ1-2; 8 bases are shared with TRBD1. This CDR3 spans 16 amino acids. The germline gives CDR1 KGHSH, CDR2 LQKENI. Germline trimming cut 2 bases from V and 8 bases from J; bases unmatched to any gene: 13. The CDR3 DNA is TGTGCCAGCTCACCATCGACAGGGGTTGGGGTAGAAGGCTACACCTTC. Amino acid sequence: CASSPSTGVGVEGYTF.

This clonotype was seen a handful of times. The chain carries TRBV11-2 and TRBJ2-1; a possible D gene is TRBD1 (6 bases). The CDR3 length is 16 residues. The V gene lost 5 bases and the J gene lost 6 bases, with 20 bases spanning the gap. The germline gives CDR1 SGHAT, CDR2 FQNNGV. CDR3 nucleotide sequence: TGTGCCAGCAGCACCAGACAGGACCTATTCCGCAATGAGCAGTTCTTC. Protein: CASSTRQDLFRNEQFF.

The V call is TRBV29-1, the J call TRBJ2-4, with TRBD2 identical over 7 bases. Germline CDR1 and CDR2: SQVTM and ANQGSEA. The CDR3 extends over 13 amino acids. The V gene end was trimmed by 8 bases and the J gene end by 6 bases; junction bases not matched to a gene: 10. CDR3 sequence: CSFTAGGRNIQYF. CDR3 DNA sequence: TGCAGCTTTACAGCCGGGGGGAGAAACATTCAGTACTTC.

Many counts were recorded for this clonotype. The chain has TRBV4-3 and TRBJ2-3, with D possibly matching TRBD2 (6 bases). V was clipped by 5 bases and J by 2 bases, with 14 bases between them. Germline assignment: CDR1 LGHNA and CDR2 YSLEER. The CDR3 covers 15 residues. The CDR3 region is CASSVGTAITDTQYF. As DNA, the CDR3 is TGCGCCAGCAGCGTGGGGACTGCGATCACAGATACGCAGTATTTT.